This passage covers 13 T cell receptor beta chains from one sample sequenced in a study of response to subunit inactivated influenza vaccine. MiXCR, applied by TCRdb to the RT-PCR reads, yields one record per CDR3 protein. The sample includes 200,000 to 300,000 distinct CDR3 sequences, over 9% seen only once; the top ten take approximately 8.3%. The specimen was non-naive T cells sorted from PBMCs, collected 14 to 15 days before vaccination. These receptors were collected from a man aged 45-60 years who received an inactivated influenza vaccine.

V usage is TRBV14 and J usage is TRBJ2-5, with D tentatively TRBD1 or TRBD2 (5 bases each). Trimming removed 2 bases from V and 5 bases from J, with 18 bases in between. The CDR3 consists of 16 residues. Per the germline V gene, CDR1 is SGHDN and CDR2 is FVKESK. The CDR3 DNA sequence: TGTGCCAGCAGCCAAAGGCCCGGGACCACTTATGAGACCCAGTACTTC. Protein: CASSQRPGTTYETQYF. Drawing the rest from reference TRBV14 and TRBJ2-5, the complete variable domain is EAGVTQFPSHSVIEKGQTVTLRCDPISGHDNLYWYRRVMGKEIKFLLHFVKESKQDESGMPNNRFLAERTGGTYSTLKVQPAELEDSGVYFCASSQRPGTTYETQYFGPGTRLLVL.

This clonotype was seen a few times. This chain joins TRBV5-1 and TRBJ2-1, with 8 positions matching TRBD2. CDR1 SGHRS and CDR2 YFSETQ come from the germline V gene. CDR3 size: 15 residues. V trimming: 0 bases; J trimming: 8 bases; junction bases outside the gene matches: 7. The CDR3 DNA sequence: TGCGCCAGCAGCTTGGGAAGTAGCGGGAAGGATGAGCAGTTCTTC. As protein: CASSLGSSGKDEQFF.

This clonotype turned up a few times. This chain connects TRBV20-1 to TRBJ2-5, with D tentatively TRBD2 (6 bases). The CDR3 extends over 15 amino acids. Trimming took 1 base from V and 5 from J, leaving 17 bases between them. Germline values: CDR1 DFQATT, CDR2 SNEGSKA (reference sequence). The CDR3 nucleotides are TGCAGTGCTAGAGGTATTTCGGGAGTGGATGAGACCCAGTACTTC. It codes for CSARGISGVDETQYF.

This clonotype was observed many times. The rearrangement links TRBV12-3 or TRBV12-4 to TRBJ2-7, with D tentatively TRBD1 (7 bases). The ends were cut back, 4 bases at V and 0 bases at J, with 16 bases in the middle. This CDR3 comprises 16 residues. Here the CDR3 reads CASSSTRGEASYEQYF. In DNA, the CDR3 is TGTGCCAGCAGTTCCACCAGGGGGGAGGCCTCCTACGAGCAGTACTTC.

This clonotype has just a few counts. This chain joins TRBV24-1 and TRBJ2-1; 8 bases fit TRBD2. Trimming removed 4 bases from V and 4 bases from J; junction bases left unmatched: 8. CDR1 is KGHDR, CDR2 SFDVKD, per germline. CDR3 size: 16 residues. CDR3 DNA sequence: TGTGCCACCAGTGAAGGACGCGGGAGGTGGTACAATGAGCAGTTCTTC. Translated: CATSEGRGRWYNEQFF.

V is TRBV20-1 and J is TRBJ2-1; 11 bases match TRBD1. Germline V gives CDR1 DFQATT, CDR2 SNEGSKA (reference sequence). J lost 8 bases, V lost 6 bases, and 12 bases had no gene match. This CDR3 has 15 amino acids. The CDR3: CSADSGTGGHDEQFF. The CDR3 DNA follows: TGCAGTGCCGACTCCGGGACAGGGGGGCACGATGAGCAGTTCTTC.

This clonotype has a count of ten or more. V usage is TRBV5-1 and J usage is TRBJ2-7; the D is unclear. This CDR3 region has 14 residues. V lost 4 bases, J lost 0 bases, and 11 bases lay in between. In germline, CDR1 is SGHRS, CDR2 YFSETQ. The CDR3 DNA reads TGCGCCAGCAGCCCCCACAGTTCCTCCTACGAGCAGTACTTC. Translating gives CASSPHSSSYEQYF.

The rearrangement links TRBV7-2 to TRBJ2-6, with unresolved D. The CDR3 runs to 14 residues. Germline values: CDR1 SGHTA, CDR2 FQGNSA. V was pared by 5 bases and J by 0 bases, with 5 bases between. The CDR3, as DNA: TGTGCCAGCAGCGTTAACTCTGGGGCCAACGTCCTGACTTTC. Protein product: CASSVNSGANVLTF.

This clonotype was seen repeatedly, ten times or more. The gene calls are TRBV28 and TRBJ2-1; 8 bases are shared with TRBD1. V gave up 5 bases and J gave up 7 bases; unmatched junction bases: 7. The length of the CDR3 is 14 residues. Germline values: CDR1 MDHEN, CDR2 SYDVKM. The CDR3 loop reads CASSAQGASNEQFF. The CDR3 DNA reads TGTGCCAGCAGTGCCCAGGGGGCCAGTAATGAGCAGTTCTTC.

This clonotype occurred many times. The chain employs TRBV12-3 or TRBV12-4 and TRBJ1-2; D gene unclear. This CDR3 comprises 13 residues. V shed 3 bases and J shed 2 bases, with 7 bases lying between them. The CDR3 sequence is CASSLGLNYGYTF. The CDR3, as DNA: TGTGCCAGCAGTTTGGGTCTGAACTATGGCTACACCTTC.

The chain joins TRBV11-2 to TRBJ1-6; D gene uncertain. This CDR3 comprises 14 residues. V lost 1 base, J lost 9 bases, and 10 bases lay in between. Per the germline V gene, CDR1 is SGHAT and CDR2 is FQNNGV. The CDR3 bases are TGTGCCAGCAGCTTAGGTCCGGGGAGTTCACCCCTCCACTTT. Translating it yields CASSLGPGSSPLHF.

The chain uses TRBV14 and TRBJ2-2, with 8 bases lining up with TRBD1. V dropped 3 bases and J dropped 4; count of bases not matched to a gene: 7. Germline CDR1 and CDR2: SGHDN and FVKESK. This CDR3 comprises 16 residues. The CDR3 loop reads CASSQRQGLGTGELFF. The DNA for the CDR3 is TGTGCCAGCAGCCAGAGACAGGGGTTGGGCACCGGGGAGCTGTTTTTT.

This clonotype has just a few counts. J is TRBJ1-2 and V is TRBV5-1, with 10 bases lining up with TRBD1. V lost 5 bases and J lost 4; bases outside the gene matches: 5. The CDR3 runs 14 residues. Germline CDR1 is SGHRS and CDR2 is YFSETQ. CDR3 coding DNA: TGCGCCAGCAGTTTTGGACAGGGGGGCTATGGCTACACCTTC. It specifies CASSFGQGGYGYTF.